The T cell receptor beta chain described here comes from a study of T-cell memory formation after mild COVID-19. The V gene's germline CDR1 is DFQATT and CDR2 SNEGSKA (reference sequence). Losses at the gene ends were 1 base for V and 5 bases for J; bases not matched to a gene: 6. The length of the CDR3 is 14 residues. Study observations and caveats: Day 15 to 85 contractors were CD4/CD8 balanced; later expanders leaned CD4+. Second-wave clones peaking on day 37 lacked confirmed SARS-CoV-2 specificity.

The authors produced TCR alpha and TCR beta cDNA libraries with sample barcodes and UMIs by 5'RACE using constant-segment primers. One entry per CDR3 protein, called by TCRdb with MiXCR from the 5' RACE reads. The table lists 50,000 or so distinct CDR3 sequences, approximately 9% of them singletons. This clonotype was seen at least ten times. Its matching antigen is unknown. This sequence joins TRBV20-1 and TRBJ2-7; TRBD1 aligns across 9 bases. The source material was PBMCs or a T cell subset sorted from them (not recorded which). This clonotype was obtained from an adult woman who had mild COVID-19 (a few samples of this study predate the infection). Cell type and time point are not known. CDR3 bases: TGCAGTGCTAGAGTGAGGACAGGGGTAAACGAGCAGTACTTC. This sequence encodes CSARVRTGVNEQYF.